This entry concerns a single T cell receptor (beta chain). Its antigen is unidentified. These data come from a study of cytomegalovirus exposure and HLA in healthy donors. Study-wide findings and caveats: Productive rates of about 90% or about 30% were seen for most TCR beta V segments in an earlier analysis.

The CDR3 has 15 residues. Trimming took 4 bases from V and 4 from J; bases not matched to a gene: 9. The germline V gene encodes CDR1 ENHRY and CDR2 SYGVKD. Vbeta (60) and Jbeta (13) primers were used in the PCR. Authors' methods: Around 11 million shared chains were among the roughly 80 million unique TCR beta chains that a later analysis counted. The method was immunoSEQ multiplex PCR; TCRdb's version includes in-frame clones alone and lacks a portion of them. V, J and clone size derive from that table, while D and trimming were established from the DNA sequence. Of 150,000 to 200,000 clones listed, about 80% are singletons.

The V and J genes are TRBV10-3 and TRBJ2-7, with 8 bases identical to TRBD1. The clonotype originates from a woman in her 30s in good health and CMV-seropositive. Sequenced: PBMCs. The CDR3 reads CAISALSGGRYEQYF. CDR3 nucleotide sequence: TGTGCCATCAGTGCATTGTCAGGGGGCAGGTACGAGCAGTACTTC.